The clone carrying this T cell receptor (beta chain) was seen more than once but under ten times. The sample originates from a study of identical twins. V dropped 5 bases and J dropped 6 bases, with 15 bases sitting between them. Germline CDR1 is SGHRS and CDR2 is YFSETQ. The CDR3 spans 15 residues. Via MiXCR, TCRdb re-called the 5' RACE reads, giving one row per CDR3 protein. In the table there are under 900,000 distinct CDR3 sequences, 18% of which are singletons. Healthy Caucasians supplied all donations. This same sample was also taken into another study, of T cells expressing NK-cell markers. That source reports: About 1.0-8% of CD8+ T cells in more than 5 donors belonged to dominant NKG2C+ clonotypes.

The chain has TRBV5-1 and TRBJ1-6; possibly TRBD1 for D (5 bases). This TCR derives from a woman aged 18-29 years in good health. Sequenced material: PBMCs. Written as DNA, the CDR3 is TGCGCCAGCAGACGATCGGGACTGATTAATTCACCCCTCCACTTT. This translates into CASRRSGLINSPLHF.